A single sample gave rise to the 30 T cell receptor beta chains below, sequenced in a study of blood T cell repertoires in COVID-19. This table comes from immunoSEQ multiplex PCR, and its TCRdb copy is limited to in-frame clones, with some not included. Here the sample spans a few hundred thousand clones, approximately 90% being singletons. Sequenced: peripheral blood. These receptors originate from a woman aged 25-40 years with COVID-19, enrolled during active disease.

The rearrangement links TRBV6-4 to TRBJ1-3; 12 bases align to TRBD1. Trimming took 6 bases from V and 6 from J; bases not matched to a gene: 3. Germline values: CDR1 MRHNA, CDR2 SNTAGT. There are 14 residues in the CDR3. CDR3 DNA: TGTGCCAGCAGCCAGGGACAGGGGGCAAACACCATATATTTT. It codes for CASSQGQGANTIYF.

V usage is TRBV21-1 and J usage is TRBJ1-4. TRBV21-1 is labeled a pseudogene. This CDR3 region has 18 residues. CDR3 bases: TGTGCCAGCAGCAAAGTGGTCACCGAGGTCGGTCGCGATGAAAAACTGTTTTTT. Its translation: CASSKVVTEVGRDEKLFF.

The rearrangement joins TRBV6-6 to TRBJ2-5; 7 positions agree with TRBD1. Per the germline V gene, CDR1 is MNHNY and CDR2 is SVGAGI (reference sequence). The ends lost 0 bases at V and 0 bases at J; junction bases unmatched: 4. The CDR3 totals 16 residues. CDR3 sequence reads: CASSYSVRGYQETQYF. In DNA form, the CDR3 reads TGTGCCAGCAGTTACTCTGTCAGGGGGTACCAAGAGACCCAGTACTTC.

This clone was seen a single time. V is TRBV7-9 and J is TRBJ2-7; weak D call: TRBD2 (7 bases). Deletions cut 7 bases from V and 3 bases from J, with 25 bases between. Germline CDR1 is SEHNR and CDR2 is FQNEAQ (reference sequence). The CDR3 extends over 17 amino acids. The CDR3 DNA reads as TGTGCCAGCACCAAGCGTTTCGAACGGGGGGCCCTCTACGAGCAGTACTTC. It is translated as CASTKRFERGALYEQYF. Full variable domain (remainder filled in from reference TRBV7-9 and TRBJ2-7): DTGVSQNPRHKITKRGQNVTFRCDPISEHNRLYWYRQTLGQGPEFLTYFQNEAQLEKSRLLSDRFSAERPKGSFSTLEIQRTEQGDSAMYLCASTKRFERGALYEQYFGPGTRLTVT.

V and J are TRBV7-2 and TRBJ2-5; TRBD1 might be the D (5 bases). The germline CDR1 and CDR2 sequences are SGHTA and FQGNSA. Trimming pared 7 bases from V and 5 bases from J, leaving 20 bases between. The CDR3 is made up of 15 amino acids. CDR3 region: CASTALQVVLETQYF. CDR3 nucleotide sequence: TGTGCCAGCACCGCCCTACAGGTCGTTCTGGAGACCCAGTACTTC.

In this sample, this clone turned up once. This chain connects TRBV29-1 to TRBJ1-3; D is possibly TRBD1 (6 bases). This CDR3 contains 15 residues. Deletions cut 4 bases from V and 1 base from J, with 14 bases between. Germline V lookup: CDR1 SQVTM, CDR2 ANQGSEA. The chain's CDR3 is CSVAGVSGSGNTIYF. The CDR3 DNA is TGCAGCGTTGCAGGGGTTTCTGGATCTGGAAACACCATATATTTT.

CDR3 nucleotide sequence: TGTGCCAGCAGTTTACCCTTATCTGCGGGGGGGCACAATGAGCAGTTCTTC. Amino acids: CASSLPLSAGGHNEQFF. The genes are TRBV28 and TRBJ2-1; 9 nucleotides match TRBD2. The V gene's germline CDR1 is MDHEN and CDR2 SYDVKM. With 2 bases clipped from V and 5 bases from J, the junction kept 10 bases outside the gene matches. This CDR3 comprises 17 residues.

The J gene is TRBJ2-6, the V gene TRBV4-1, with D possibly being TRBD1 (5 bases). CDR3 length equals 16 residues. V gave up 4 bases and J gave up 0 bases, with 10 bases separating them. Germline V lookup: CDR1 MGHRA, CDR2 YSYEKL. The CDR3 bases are TGCGCCAGCAGCCTTTCGACAGCCTCTGGGGCCAACGTCCTGACTTTC. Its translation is CASSLSTASGANVLTF.

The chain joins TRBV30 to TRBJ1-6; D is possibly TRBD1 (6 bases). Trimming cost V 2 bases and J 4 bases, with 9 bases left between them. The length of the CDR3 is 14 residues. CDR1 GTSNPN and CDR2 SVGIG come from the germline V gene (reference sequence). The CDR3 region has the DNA TGTGCCTGGAGTAGTGGACAGTATAATTCACCCCTCCACTTT. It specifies CAWSSGQYNSPLHF.

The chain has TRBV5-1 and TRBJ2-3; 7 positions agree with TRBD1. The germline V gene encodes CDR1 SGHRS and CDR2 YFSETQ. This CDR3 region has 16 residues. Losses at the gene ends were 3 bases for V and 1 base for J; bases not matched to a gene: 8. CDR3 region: CASSSSRQGRTDTQYF. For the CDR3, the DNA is TGCGCCAGCAGCTCCTCCAGACAGGGACGCACAGATACGCAGTATTTT.

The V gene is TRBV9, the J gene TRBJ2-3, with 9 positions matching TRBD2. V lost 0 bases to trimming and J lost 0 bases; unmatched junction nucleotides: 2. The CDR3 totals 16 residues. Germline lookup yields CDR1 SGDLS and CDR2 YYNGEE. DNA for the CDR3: TGTGCCAGCAGCGTAGGGACTAGCGATAGCACAGATACGCAGTATTTT. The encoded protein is CASSVGTSDSTDTQYF.

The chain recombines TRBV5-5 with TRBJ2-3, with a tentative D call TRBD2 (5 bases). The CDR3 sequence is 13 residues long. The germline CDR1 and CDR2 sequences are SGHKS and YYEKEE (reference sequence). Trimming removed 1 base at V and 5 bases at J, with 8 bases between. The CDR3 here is CASSLNGEDTQYF. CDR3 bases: TGTGCCAGCAGCTTGAACGGGGAAGATACGCAGTATTTT.

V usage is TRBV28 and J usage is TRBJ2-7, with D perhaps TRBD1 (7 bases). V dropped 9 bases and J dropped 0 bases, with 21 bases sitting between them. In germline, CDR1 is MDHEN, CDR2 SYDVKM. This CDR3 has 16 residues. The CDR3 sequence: CASSGSTGVLSYEQYF. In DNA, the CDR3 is TGTGCCAGTTCCGGGAGTACAGGGGTCCTCTCCTACGAGCAGTACTTC.

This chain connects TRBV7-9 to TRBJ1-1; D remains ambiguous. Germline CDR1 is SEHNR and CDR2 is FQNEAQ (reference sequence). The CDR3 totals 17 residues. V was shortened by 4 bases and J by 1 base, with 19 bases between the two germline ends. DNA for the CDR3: TGTGCCAGCAGCTCGCCACCACGCCGACAAGGGAACACTGAAGCTTTCTTT. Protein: CASSSPPRRQGNTEAFF.

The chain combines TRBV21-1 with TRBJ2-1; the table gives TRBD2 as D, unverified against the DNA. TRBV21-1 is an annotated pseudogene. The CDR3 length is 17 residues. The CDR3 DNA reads TGTGCCAGCGGGATAGCGGGAGAGCATTTCGGGGACAATGAGCAGTTCTTC. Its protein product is CASGIAGEHFGDNEQFF.

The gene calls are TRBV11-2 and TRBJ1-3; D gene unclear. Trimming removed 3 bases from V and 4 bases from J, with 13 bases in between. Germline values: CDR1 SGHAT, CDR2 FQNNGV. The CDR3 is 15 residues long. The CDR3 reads CASSLQMGGGNTIYF. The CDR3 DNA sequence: TGTGCCAGCAGCTTGCAGATGGGAGGCGGAAACACCATATATTTT.

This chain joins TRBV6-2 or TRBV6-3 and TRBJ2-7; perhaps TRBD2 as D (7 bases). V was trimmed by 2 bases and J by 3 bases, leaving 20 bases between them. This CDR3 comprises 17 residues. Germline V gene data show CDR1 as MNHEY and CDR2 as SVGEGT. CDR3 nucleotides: TGTGCCAGCAGTTACCCCACACAGGGTAGGGAGGGCTACGAGCAGTACTTC. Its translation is CASSYPTQGREGYEQYF.

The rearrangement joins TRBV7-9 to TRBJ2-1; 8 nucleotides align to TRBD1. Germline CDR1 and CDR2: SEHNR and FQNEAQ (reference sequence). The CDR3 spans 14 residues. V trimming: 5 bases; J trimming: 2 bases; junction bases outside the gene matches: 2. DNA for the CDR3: TGTGCCAGCAGCACGGGACAGGCCTACAATGAGCAGTTCTTC. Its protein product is CASSTGQAYNEQFF.

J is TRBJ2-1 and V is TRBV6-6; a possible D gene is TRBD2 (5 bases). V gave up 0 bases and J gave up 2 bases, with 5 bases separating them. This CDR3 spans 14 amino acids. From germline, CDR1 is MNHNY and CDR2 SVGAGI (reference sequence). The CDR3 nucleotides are TGTGCCAGCAGTTACTCGCGGGCCTACAATGAGCAGTTCTTC. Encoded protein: CASSYSRAYNEQFF.

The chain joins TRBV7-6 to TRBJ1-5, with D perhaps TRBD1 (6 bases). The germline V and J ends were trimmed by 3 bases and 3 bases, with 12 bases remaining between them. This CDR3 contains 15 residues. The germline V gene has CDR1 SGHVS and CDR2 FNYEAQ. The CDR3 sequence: CASSLGAGSNQPQHF. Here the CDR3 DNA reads TGTGCCAGCAGCTTGGGGGCAGGATCCAATCAGCCCCAGCATTTT.

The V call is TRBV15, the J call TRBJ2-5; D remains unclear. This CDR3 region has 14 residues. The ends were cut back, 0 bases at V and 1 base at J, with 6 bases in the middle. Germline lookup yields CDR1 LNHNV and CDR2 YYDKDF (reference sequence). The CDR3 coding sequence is TGTGCCACCAGCAGAGATCGGTCCCAAGAGACCCAGTACTTC. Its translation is CATSRDRSQETQYF. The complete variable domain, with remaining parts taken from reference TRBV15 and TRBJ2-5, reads DAMVIQNPRYQVTQFGKPVTLSCSQTLNHNVMYWYQQKSSQAPKLLFHYYDKDFNNEADTPDNFQSRRPNTSFCFLDIRSPGLGDTAMYLCATSRDRSQETQYFGPGTRLLVL.

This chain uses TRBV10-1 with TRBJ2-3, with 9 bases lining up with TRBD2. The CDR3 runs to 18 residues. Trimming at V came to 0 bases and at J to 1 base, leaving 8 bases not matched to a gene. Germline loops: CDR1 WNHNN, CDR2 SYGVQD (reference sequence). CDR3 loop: CASSESLLAGTRTDTQYF. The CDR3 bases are TGCGCCAGCAGTGAGTCGTTGCTAGCGGGAACTCGCACAGATACGCAGTATTTT.

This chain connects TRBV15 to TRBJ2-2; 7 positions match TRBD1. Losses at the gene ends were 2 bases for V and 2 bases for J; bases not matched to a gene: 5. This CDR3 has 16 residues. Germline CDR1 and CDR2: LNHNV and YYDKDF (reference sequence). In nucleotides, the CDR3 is TGTGCCACCAGCAGAAGTGGGACAGAAAACACCGGGGAGCTGTTTTTT. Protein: CATSRSGTENTGELFF.

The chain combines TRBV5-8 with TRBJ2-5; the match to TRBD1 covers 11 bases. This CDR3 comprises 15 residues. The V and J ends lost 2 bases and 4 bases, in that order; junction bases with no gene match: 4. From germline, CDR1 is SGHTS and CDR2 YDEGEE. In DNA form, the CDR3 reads TGTGCCAGCAGCTTCTCCGGGACAGGGGGAGAGACCCAGTACTTC. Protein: CASSFSGTGGETQYF.

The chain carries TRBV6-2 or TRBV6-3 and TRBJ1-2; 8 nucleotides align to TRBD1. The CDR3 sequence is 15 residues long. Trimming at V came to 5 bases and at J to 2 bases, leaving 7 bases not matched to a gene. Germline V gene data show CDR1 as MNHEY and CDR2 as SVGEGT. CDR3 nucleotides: TGTGCCAGCAGTACCACAGGGGGACAGAACTATGGCTACACCTTC. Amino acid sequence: CASSTTGGQNYGYTF.

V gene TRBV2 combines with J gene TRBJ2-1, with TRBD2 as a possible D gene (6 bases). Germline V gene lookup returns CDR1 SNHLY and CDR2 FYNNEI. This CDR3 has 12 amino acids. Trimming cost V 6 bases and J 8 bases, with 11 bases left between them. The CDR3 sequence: CASRGTYYEQFF. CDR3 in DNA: TGTGCCAGCAGGGGGACTTATTATGAGCAGTTCTTC.

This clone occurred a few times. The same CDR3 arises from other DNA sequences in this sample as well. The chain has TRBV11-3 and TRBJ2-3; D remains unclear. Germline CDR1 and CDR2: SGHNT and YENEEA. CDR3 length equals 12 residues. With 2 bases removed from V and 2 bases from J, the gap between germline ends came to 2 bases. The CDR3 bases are TGTGCCAGCAGCTTATACACAGATACGCAGTATTTT. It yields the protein CASSLYTDTQYF.

CDR3 protein: CASSVADRRKLFF. CDR3 DNA sequence: TGTGCCAGCAGCGTCGCGGACAGGCGAAAACTGTTTTTT. The chain is built from TRBV7-9 and TRBJ1-4; 7 bases align to TRBD1. The germline CDR1 and CDR2 sequences are SEHNR and FQNEAQ (reference sequence). The V segment lost 5 bases and the J segment 10 bases; nucleotides outside the gene matches: 7. CDR3 length equals 13 residues.

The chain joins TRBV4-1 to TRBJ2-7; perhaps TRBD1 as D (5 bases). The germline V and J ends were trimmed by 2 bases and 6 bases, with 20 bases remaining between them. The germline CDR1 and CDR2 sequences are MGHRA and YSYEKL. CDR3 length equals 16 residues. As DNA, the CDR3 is TGCGCCAGCAGCCAAATTGCCGGTGCCCTGCAGGGCGAGCAGTACTTC. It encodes CASSQIAGALQGEQYF.

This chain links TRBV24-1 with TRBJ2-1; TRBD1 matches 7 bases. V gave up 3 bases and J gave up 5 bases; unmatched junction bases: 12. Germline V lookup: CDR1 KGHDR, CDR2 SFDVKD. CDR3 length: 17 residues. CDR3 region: CATSDLLPTRGNNEQFF. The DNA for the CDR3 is TGTGCCACCAGTGATCTCTTACCGACCAGGGGGAACAATGAGCAGTTCTTC.